One and the same sample provided the 10 T cell receptor beta chains below, sequenced in a study of T cell changes during pregnancy in multiple sclerosis. Measured with immunoSEQ multiplex PCR; TCRdb has only the in-frame clones, and not every one. The table lists fewer than 110,000 clones, approximately 92% of them singletons. This material consisted of peripheral blood, taken in the second trimester of pregnancy. All receptors derive from a female donor with multiple sclerosis, enrolled in a pregnancy study.

The rearrangement uses TRBV19 and TRBJ2-3, with D uncertain. The CDR3 runs 13 residues. The germline gives CDR1 LNHDA, CDR2 SQIVND (reference sequence). V was trimmed by 7 bases and J by 2 bases, leaving 10 bases between them. The CDR3 nucleotides are TGTGCCAGTAAAGACTCCTCCACAGATACGCAGTATTTT. Amino acids: CASKDSSTDTQYF.

J is TRBJ2-1 and V is TRBV29-1; 11 nucleotides match TRBD2. V was pared by 0 bases and J by 9 bases, with 7 bases of the junction left unmatched. Germline loops: CDR1 SQVTM, CDR2 ANQGSEA. CDR3 length equals 15 residues. The CDR3 protein is CSVEDLTSGGIEQFF. The CDR3 DNA reads as TGCAGCGTTGAAGATCTAACTAGCGGGGGAATTGAGCAGTTCTTC.

This clone occurred once. This chain joins TRBV29-1 and TRBJ2-1, with TRBD2 identical over 7 bases. Germline CDR1 reads SQVTM; CDR2 reads ANQGSEA. V was pared by 4 bases and J by 2 bases, with 11 bases of the junction left unmatched. The CDR3 has 16 residues. Here the CDR3 DNA reads TGCAGCGTTGGTACTAGCGAAACTACAGCCTACAATGAGCAGTTCTTC. The encoded protein is CSVGTSETTAYNEQFF.

This chain uses TRBV29-1 with TRBJ2-7, with D perhaps TRBD2 (5 bases). The CDR3 runs to 14 residues. Trimming removed 0 bases from V and 3 bases from J, with 12 bases in between. Germline-derived CDR1 and CDR2 are SQVTM and ANQGSEA. CDR3 loop: CSVEDRGSNYEQYF. The DNA of the CDR3 is TGCAGCGTTGAAGATCGGGGATCCAACTACGAGCAGTACTTC.

The rearrangement links TRBV2 to TRBJ2-2; 7 nucleotides align to TRBD2. There are 15 residues in the CDR3. Germline CDR1 and CDR2: SNHLY and FYNNEI. J was trimmed by 0 bases and V by 7 bases; bases with no gene match: 5. The chain's CDR3 is CASTYREANTGELFF. In DNA form, the CDR3 reads TGTGCCAGCACGTACCGGGAGGCGAACACCGGGGAGCTGTTTTTT.

The chain is built from TRBV9 and TRBJ2-3; a weak D match, TRBD2 (5 bases). The CDR3 is 12 amino acids. Trimming removed 4 bases from V and 5 bases from J, with 8 bases in between. Germline-derived CDR1 and CDR2 are SGDLS and YYNGEE. The CDR3 coding sequence is TGTGCCAGCAGCTTCCGGGGAGATACGCAGTATTTT. It codes for CASSFRGDTQYF.

The chain is built from TRBV28 and TRBJ2-1, with TRBD1 matching over 9 bases. This CDR3 has 14 amino acids. CDR1 is MDHEN, CDR2 SYDVKM, per germline. The ends lost 7 bases at V and 6 bases at J; junction bases unmatched: 7. DNA of the CDR3: TGTGCCAGCAACTTGTGGACAGGGGTCAATGAGCAGTTCTTC. This encodes CASNLWTGVNEQFF.

V gene TRBV28 combines with J gene TRBJ2-7; tentative D call: TRBD1 (6 bases). The CDR3 is 14 amino acids. The V and J ends lost 2 bases and 5 bases respectively, with 13 bases between them. The germline gives CDR1 MDHEN, CDR2 SYDVKM. The CDR3 DNA is TGTGCCAGCAGTTTAAACAGGGTTAGGGACGAGCAGTACTTC. Translating it yields CASSLNRVRDEQYF. Full variable domain (remainder filled in from reference TRBV28 and TRBJ2-7): DVKVTQSSRYLVKRTGEKVFLECVQDMDHENMFWYRQDPGLGLRLIYFSYDVKMKEKGDIPEGYSVSREKKERFSLILESASTNQTSMYLCASSLNRVRDEQYFGPGTRLTVT.

The V call is TRBV6-1, the J call TRBJ1-1, with D tentatively TRBD1 (6 bases). Trimming stripped 2 bases from V and 0 bases from J, with 16 bases between. Per germline, CDR1 MNHNS and CDR2 SASEGT. CDR3 size: 17 residues. CDR3 protein: CASSEKGGVGMNTEAFF. The CDR3 DNA reads as TGTGCCAGCAGTGAAAAAGGGGGGGTCGGAATGAACACTGAAGCTTTCTTT.

This clone came up once. The chain has TRBV7-2 and TRBJ1-1; tentatively, D is TRBD1 (6 bases). Germline CDR1 reads SGHTA; CDR2 reads FQGNSA. This CDR3 has 17 amino acids. With 5 bases removed from V and 4 bases from J, the gap between germline ends came to 23 bases. Here the CDR3 DNA reads TGTGCCAGCAGCCTAAGGGTACAGGGCCGAATGGGCACTGAAGCTTTCTTT. Translation: CASSLRVQGRMGTEAFF.